These 5 T cell receptor beta chains came from one sample sequenced in a study of T cells in Graves' hyperthyroidism and ophthalmopathy. The source material, RNA transcripts, was used to amplify TCR beta CDR3 regions. With the HTBI primer set, the TCR CDR3 went through a first round of RT-PCR. TCRdb ran MiXCR on the multiplex PCR reads and lists one entry per CDR3 protein. The table shows roughly 500,000 distinct CDR3 sequences, with 15% to 20% occurring only once. The sequencing sample was made of blood. The receptors here all came from a woman in her twenties or thirties with Graves' ophthalmopathy.

In regard to this clonotype: A much larger clone differs by one base, so this may be a read error. This chain joins TRBV3-1 and TRBJ2-3; D may correspond to TRBD1 or TRBD2 (5 bases each). The length of the CDR3 is 16 residues. Deletions cut 1 base from V and 8 bases from J, with 19 bases between. Germline assignment: CDR1 LGHDT and CDR2 YNNKEL (reference sequence). This CDR3 is CASSQGATEGHGTQYF. The CDR3 DNA sequence: TGTGCCAGCAGCCAAGGAGCGACAGAGGGGCATGGTACGCAGTATTTT.

This clonotype was counted at least ten times. This chain links TRBV7-9 with TRBJ2-7; D might be TRBD1 (6 bases). The germline V gene encodes CDR1 SEHNR and CDR2 FQNEAQ (reference sequence). The V end was cut by 5 bases, the J end by 3 bases, with 14 bases between. There are 14 residues in the CDR3. The CDR3 reads CASSQQGGHYEQYF. The CDR3 DNA sequence: TGTGCCAGCAGCCAACAGGGCGGTCACTACGAGCAGTACTTC.

The chain carries TRBV4-2 and TRBJ2-1; TRBD2 matches 12 bases. Germline V CDR1 and CDR2: LGHNA, YNFKEQ. CDR3 length equals 13 residues. J was trimmed by 15 bases and V by 1 base; bases with no gene match: 4. The CDR3 loop is CASSQGLAGVVFF. In DNA, the CDR3 is TGTGCCAGCAGCCAAGGACTAGCGGGAGTAGTGTTCTTC.

This clonotype occurred many times. CDR3 nucleotides: TGCACCGCGGGGGGGTTAGCGGGCGACTCCTACAATGAGCAGTTCTTC. This codes for CTAGGLAGDSYNEQFF. This chain joins TRBV20-1 and TRBJ2-1; 9 bases are a match to TRBD2. The CDR3 is made up of 16 amino acids. Per germline, CDR1 DFQATT and CDR2 SNEGSKA (reference sequence).

In this sample, this clonotype turned up many times. V is TRBV12-3 or TRBV12-4 and J is TRBJ1-2; D not resolved. The CDR3 has 14 residues. Trimming cost V 6 bases and J 0 bases, with 11 bases left between them. DNA for the CDR3: TGTGCCAGCAGCTTTGGATACGCTAACTATGGCTACACCTTC. Amino acids: CASSFGYANYGYTF.